What follows is one T cell receptor (beta chain) and its context. Its antigen is undetermined. This CDR3 has 16 amino acids. Germline lookup yields CDR1 ENHRY and CDR2 SYGVKD. Unmatched junction bases numbered 14, after V lost 11 bases and J lost 2 bases. The PCR used 60 Vbeta and 13 Jbeta primers. Some clones are missing from TCRdb's copy, which holds only in-frame ones; the method was immunoSEQ multiplex PCR. The sample lists around 210,000 clones, more than 75% seen once, with about 0.25% in the top ten. The data originate from a study of cytomegalovirus exposure and HLA in healthy donors. Turning to the study itself: For the 300 to 450 genotyped donors, approximately 83% fell within the Caucasian-associated ancestry cluster. Findings and caveats of the study: Confirmation was obtained in vitro that a few CMV-associated chains are specific for CMV antigens.

The TCR was taken from a girl aged 2-10 years in good health and CMV-seronegative. Sequences were obtained from PBMCs. The J gene is TRBJ2-3, the V gene TRBV10-3; 9 nucleotides agree with TRBD2. CDR3 coding DNA: TGTGCCGCCTCCTGGCCTAGCGGGGAGCACACAGATACGCAGTATTTT. As protein: CAASWPSGEHTDTQYF.